This T cell receptor (beta chain) was captured by sequencing in a study of blood T cell repertoires in COVID-19. Libraries were prepared by immunoSEQ multiplex PCR; TCRdb keeps only in-frame clonotypes and omits some of them. The repertoire holds approximately 100,000 clones, with less than 90% as singletons. From germline, CDR1 is MNHNS and CDR2 SASEGT. V shed 3 bases, J shed 7 bases, and the junction held 6 bases outside the gene matches. This CDR3 has 15 amino acids. This TCR was recovered from a human donor in a cohort sampled during active COVID-19. J is TRBJ2-1 and V is TRBV6-1, with 10 nucleotides matching TRBD1. Sequencing was performed on peripheral blood. CDR3 protein: CASSERTGGGNEQFF. Here the CDR3 DNA reads TGTGCCAGCAGTGAGAGGACAGGGGGTGGGAATGAGCAGTTCTTC.